A selection of T cell receptor beta chains follows, all from one sample in a study of molecular identifiers for immune sequencing clone quantification. One entry per CDR3 protein results from TCRdb running MiXCR on the PCR reads. The data show tens of thousands of distinct CDR3 sequences, around a fifth seen once. Sequenced material: naive CD8+ T cells from blood, with Jurkat cell RNA spiked in. The receptors originated from a human donor in good health. Some libraries in this study had Jurkat cell RNA spiked in. Each CDR3 is given without its conserved first and last residue.

>TRBV27|TRBJ2-4
ASSSRTDLAKNIQY
>TRBV6-2/TRBV6-3|TRBJ2-5
ASSYSAETQY
>TRBV20-1|TRBJ1-4
SARAYKDSGQTTNEKLF
>TRBV6-2/TRBV6-3|TRBJ2-7
ASTPGTGYYEQY
>TRBV20-1|TRBJ2-1
SASYSGYTSGPYNEQF
>TRBV27|TRBJ1-1
ASSIRPGHTLNTEAF
>TRBV5-1|TRBJ2-7
ASSLEASGSSYEQY
>TRBV12-3/TRBV12-4|TRBJ1-5
ASTSLTGAKYSNQPQH
>TRBV7-9|TRBJ1-3
ASSLATGGSGNTIY
>TRBV5-1|TRBJ2-3
ASSLENTDTQY
>TRBV19|TRBJ1-2
ASNQAWDRAFYGYT
>TRBV6-2/TRBV6-3|TRBJ2-3
ASSYPPGDRAADTQY